The 17 T cell receptor beta chains listed next were all sequenced from one sample in a study of T-cell reconstitution after alpha-beta-depleted transplantation in children. Preparation of the TCRbeta library involved a method that used unique molecular identifiers. Each CDR3 protein is one row after TCRdb ran MiXCR on the PCR reads. Here the sample spans approximately 500,000 distinct CDR3 sequences, 8% to 11% being singletons. The material sequenced was PBMCs, taken before TCRalphabeta/CD19-depleted stem cell transplant. All receptors come from a child aged 2 to 9 with inherited bone marrow failure, due to receive a stem cell transplant.

At least ten counts were recorded for this clonotype. The chain carries TRBV4-1 and TRBJ1-1, with TRBD1 matching 9 bases. Germline assignment: CDR1 MGHRA and CDR2 YSYEKL. The V and J ends lost 1 base and 1 base, in that order; junction bases with no gene match: 10. CDR3 length: 18 residues. CDR3 region: CASSQVKGQGIKNTEAFF. DNA of the CDR3: TGCGCCAGCAGCCAAGTAAAGGGACAGGGCATAAAGAACACTGAAGCTTTCTTT.

The sample holds many counts of this clonotype. The J gene is TRBJ2-3, the V gene TRBV12-3 or TRBV12-4, with D uncertain. V lost 3 bases to trimming and J lost 1 base, with 14 bases between them. The CDR3 contains 16 residues. The CDR3: CASSFSDWPGTDTQYF. The CDR3 DNA follows: TGTGCCAGCAGTTTTTCAGACTGGCCGGGCACAGATACGCAGTATTTT.

This clonotype was found a few times. The chain employs TRBV27 and TRBJ2-7, with 8 bases aligning to TRBD1. CDR3 length: 14 residues. J was trimmed by 0 bases and V by 9 bases; bases with no gene match: 7. Germline CDR1 is MNHEY and CDR2 is SMNVEV (reference sequence). The CDR3 here is CARCPTGDSYEQYF. In nucleotides, the CDR3 is TGTGCCAGATGCCCGACAGGGGACTCCTACGAGCAGTACTTC.

Only a few counts were recorded for this clonotype. The J gene is TRBJ2-1, the V gene TRBV2; TRBD2 matches 7 bases. Unmatched junction bases numbered 8, after V lost 4 bases and J lost 8 bases. Germline values: CDR1 SNHLY, CDR2 FYNNEI. There are 14 residues in the CDR3. CDR3 in DNA: TGTGCCAGCAGTGTCCAGCGGGGAGGGTATGAGCAGTTCTTC. It encodes CASSVQRGGYEQFF. Full variable domain (missing parts from reference TRBV2 and TRBJ2-1): EPEVTQTPSHQVTQMGQEVILRCVPISNHLYFYWYRQILGQKVEFLVSFYNNEISEKSEIFDDQFSVERPDGSNFTLKIRSTKLEDSAMYFCASSVQRGGYEQFFGPGTRLTVL.

The chain employs TRBV7-6 and TRBJ1-2; 10 bases map to TRBD1. The CDR3 totals 15 residues. J gave up 4 bases and V 3 bases, and 5 bases lay outside the gene matches. Germline values: CDR1 SGHVS, CDR2 FNYEAQ. In DNA, the CDR3 is TGTGCCAGCAGCTTTAGTGGACAGGGGGGCTATGGCTACACCTTC. Translated, it gives CASSFSGQGGYGYTF.

The table lists this clonotype with many counts. This chain uses TRBV4-3 with TRBJ1-1; D perhaps matches TRBD1 (5 bases). There are 13 residues in the CDR3. Germline loops: CDR1 LGHNA, CDR2 YSLEER. V gave up 4 bases and J gave up 7 bases, with 13 bases separating them. CDR3 in DNA: TGCGCCAGCAGCCCCCGACAGAGCTTTGAAGCTTTCTTT. Protein product: CASSPRQSFEAFF.

This clonotype was counted between two and nine times. V usage is TRBV27 and J usage is TRBJ1-5; TRBD1 matches at 10 bases. Per the germline V gene, CDR1 is MNHEY and CDR2 is SMNVEV (reference sequence). The CDR3 length is 17 residues. V was pared by 5 bases and J by 1 base, with 8 bases of the junction left unmatched. The CDR3 protein is CASSPLTGGRSNQPQHF. In nucleotides, the CDR3 is TGTGCCAGCAGTCCCTTGACAGGGGGCCGGAGCAATCAGCCCCAGCATTTT.

A remark on this clonotype: A junction boundary mismatches the germline segment, possibly from a read error. The V gene is TRBV7-2, the J gene TRBJ2-1; 8 bases are a match to TRBD2. This CDR3 is 15 amino acids long. The germline V gene has CDR1 SGHTA and CDR2 FQGNSA. The CDR3 region is CASSFSGSSYNAQFF. As DNA, the CDR3 is TGTGCCAGCAGCTTCAGCGGGAGCTCCTACAATGCGCAGTTCTTC.

This clonotype was seen repeatedly, ten times or more. V usage is TRBV7-9 and J usage is TRBJ1-1; a possible D gene is TRBD1 (5 bases). Trimming removed 5 bases at V and 1 base at J, with 17 bases between. The germline V gene has CDR1 SEHNR and CDR2 FQNEAQ (reference sequence). This CDR3 is 16 amino acids long. CDR3 loop: CASSGRDAWGNTEAFF. DNA of the CDR3: TGTGCCAGCAGCGGGAGGGACGCCTGGGGGAACACTGAAGCTTTCTTT.

This clonotype was detected many times. V and J are TRBV7-9 and TRBJ2-1; unclear D gene. CDR3 length: 16 residues. The germline V and J ends were trimmed by 5 bases and 0 bases, with 14 bases remaining between them. Germline V gene data show CDR1 as SEHNR and CDR2 as FQNEAQ (reference sequence). The CDR3 loop is CASSPRLTSSYNEQFF. The CDR3 DNA reads as TGTGCCAGCAGCCCTCGGCTTACGAGCTCCTACAATGAGCAGTTCTTC.

This clonotype was detected ten times or more. The chain links TRBV5-6 to TRBJ2-3; 11 bases align to TRBD2. Germline assignment: CDR1 SGHDT and CDR2 YYEEEE. The CDR3 is made up of 16 amino acids. V dropped 3 bases and J dropped 3; count of bases not matched to a gene: 6. DNA for the CDR3: TGTGCCAGCAGCTGGATAGCGGGAGGGAAAACAGATACGCAGTATTTT. It specifies CASSWIAGGKTDTQYF.

This clonotype was seen ten or more times. The chain joins TRBV7-2 to TRBJ1-1; D is uncertain. V was trimmed by 3 bases and J by 3 bases, leaving 11 bases between them. The length of the CDR3 is 14 residues. CDR1 is SGHTA and CDR2 is FQGNSA in the germline V gene. The CDR3 protein is CASSFVGLDTEAFF. The CDR3 DNA sequence: TGTGCCAGCAGCTTCGTAGGGTTGGACACTGAAGCTTTCTTT.

The sample holds many counts of this clonotype. The chain recombines TRBV7-9 with TRBJ1-1; D call uncertain. The V gene lost 6 bases and the J gene lost 4 bases, with 9 bases spanning the gap. The CDR3 length is 12 residues. Germline loops: CDR1 SEHNR, CDR2 FQNEAQ (reference sequence). The CDR3 here is CASSGPGTEAFF. The CDR3 nucleotides read TGTGCCAGCAGTGGGCCGGGCACTGAAGCTTTCTTT. The variable domain in full, completed from reference TRBV7-9 and TRBJ1-1, reads DTGVSQNPRHKITKRGQNVTFRCDPISEHNRLYWYRQTLGQGPEFLTYFQNEAQLEKSRLLSDRFSAERPKGSFSTLEIQRTEQGDSAMYLCASSGPGTEAFFGQGTRLTVV.

Ten or more counts support this clonotype. The chain joins TRBV12-3 or TRBV12-4 to TRBJ2-7; no clear D. V was cut by 5 bases and J by 1 base, with 18 bases left in between. The CDR3 runs to 16 residues. CDR3 nucleotide sequence: TGTGCCAGCAGTCCCCATGGTGTCCACCCGTCCTACGAGCAGTACTTC. Its translation: CASSPHGVHPSYEQYF.

The chain couples TRBV20-1 to TRBJ1-5; D not certain. In germline, CDR1 is DFQATT, CDR2 SNEGSKA (reference sequence). The CDR3 totals 10 residues. Between the trimmed V and J ends, which lost 6 bases and 12 bases, there was a span of 12 bases. CDR3 amino acids: CSAKAGVQHF. In DNA form, the CDR3 reads TGCAGTGCAAAGGCGGGAGTCCAGCATTTT.

Many counts were recorded for this clonotype. For the CDR3, the DNA is TGCGCCAGCAGCTCCGGGGGCTCCGGGGGTGGCTACACCTTC. Translation gives CASSSGGSGGGYTF. The chain employs TRBV5-1 and TRBJ1-2, with a possible D match to TRBD1 (6 bases). The CDR3 sequence is 14 residues long. The germline V gene has CDR1 SGHRS and CDR2 YFSETQ. V gave up 3 bases and J gave up 7 bases, with 16 bases separating them.

This clonotype was picked up many times. This chain joins TRBV7-2 and TRBJ2-3, with 10 bases lining up with TRBD2. The CDR3 totals 16 residues. Trimming removed 5 bases from V and 6 bases from J; junction bases left unmatched: 11. Germline CDR1 reads SGHTA; CDR2 reads FQGNSA. DNA for the CDR3: TGTGCCAGCAGCCCACATCGGCTAGCGGGAGACGATACGCAGTATTTT. Its translation: CASSPHRLAGDDTQYF.